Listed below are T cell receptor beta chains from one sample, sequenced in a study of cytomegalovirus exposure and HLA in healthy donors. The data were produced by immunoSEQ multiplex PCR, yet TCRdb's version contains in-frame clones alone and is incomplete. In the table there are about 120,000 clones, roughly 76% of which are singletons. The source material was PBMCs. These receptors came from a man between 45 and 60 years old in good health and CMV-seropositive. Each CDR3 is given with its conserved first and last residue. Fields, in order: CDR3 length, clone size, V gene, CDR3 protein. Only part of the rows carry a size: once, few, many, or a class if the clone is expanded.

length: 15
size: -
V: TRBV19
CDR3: CASSTASTGNYGYTF

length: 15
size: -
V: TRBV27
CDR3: CASSLTGFPAGGYTF

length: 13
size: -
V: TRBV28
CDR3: CASGGGQGTEAFF

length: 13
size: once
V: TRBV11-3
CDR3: CASSFGGVETQYF

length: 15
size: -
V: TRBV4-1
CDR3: CASSQVLLDTGELFF

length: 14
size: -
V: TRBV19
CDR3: CASSTSGGYNEQFF

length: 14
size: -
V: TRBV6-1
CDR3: CASSEDPGRETQYF

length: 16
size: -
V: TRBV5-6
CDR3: CASSLELAGATGELFF

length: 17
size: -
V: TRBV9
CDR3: CASSADLGGSSYNEQFF

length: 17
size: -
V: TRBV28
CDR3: CASRSRYRGTLNTEAFF

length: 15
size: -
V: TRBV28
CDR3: CASSLAGVSTDTQYF

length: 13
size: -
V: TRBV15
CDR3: CATQSRGADTIYF

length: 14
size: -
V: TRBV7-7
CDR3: CASSRRERTGELFF

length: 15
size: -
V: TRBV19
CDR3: CASSMGRPSSYEQYF

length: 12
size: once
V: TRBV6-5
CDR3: CASSSSGEKLFF

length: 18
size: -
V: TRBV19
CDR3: CASSIRLAGRINTGELFF

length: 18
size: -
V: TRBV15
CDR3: CATSRSGLAGTGGNEQFF

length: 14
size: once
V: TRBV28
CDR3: CASSPGQSNEKLFF

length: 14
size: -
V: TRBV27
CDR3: CASSLKGQDYGYTF

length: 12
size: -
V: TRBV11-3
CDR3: CASSLEGGEQFF

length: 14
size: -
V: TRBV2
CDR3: CASTSESGLNEQFF

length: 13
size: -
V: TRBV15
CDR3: CATSGGQIETQYF

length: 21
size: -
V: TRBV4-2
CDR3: CASSLRGGLAGGNRVPHEQYF

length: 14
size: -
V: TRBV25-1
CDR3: CASSESGTGNEAFF

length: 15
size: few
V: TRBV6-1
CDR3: CASSPGLGGSYEQYF

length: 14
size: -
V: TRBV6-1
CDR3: CASSEAGGTDTQYF

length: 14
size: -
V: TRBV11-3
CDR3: CASSLDGSKLEQYF

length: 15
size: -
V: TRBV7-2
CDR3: CASSSQGGSYNEQFF

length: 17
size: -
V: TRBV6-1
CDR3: CASSGSSWTLNTDTQYF